The next 14 T cell receptor beta chains were all read from a single sample in a study of brain T cells in children with intractable seizures. TCRdb's table, derived via immunoSEQ multiplex PCR, lists solely in-frame clones and lacks some. The top ten hold under 4.5% of the sample, which has 110,000 or so clones, under 95% seen once. Sample: peripheral blood, taken at surgery. These receptors were obtained from a boy in the first two years of life with hemimegalencephaly and intractable seizures.

The chain uses TRBV3-1 (or the pseudogene TRBV3-2) and TRBJ1-1; 7 bases are a match to TRBD1. The length of the CDR3 is 14 residues. Germline CDR1 is LGHDT and CDR2 is YNNKEL (reference sequence). V dropped 8 bases and J dropped 1; count of bases not matched to a gene: 7. CDR3 nucleotides: TGTGCCAGCCGCGGGACAGCCCGGAACACTGAAGCTTTCTTT. It yields the protein CASRGTARNTEAFF.

V usage is TRBV21-1 and J usage is TRBJ1-6. TRBV21-1 is marked as a pseudogene. This CDR3 is built from 18 residues. The CDR3 nucleotides are TGTGCCAGCAGCCGAAATCGCCCGGGCCTCTCCTATAATTCACCCCTCCACTTT. Its translation: CASSRNRPGLSYNSPLHF.

This sequence joins TRBV9 and TRBJ2-1; tentatively, D is TRBD1 or TRBD2 (6 bases each). CDR1 is SGDLS and CDR2 is YYNGEE in the germline V gene. The CDR3 covers 16 residues. Trimming took off 3 bases at V and 0 bases at J, with 13 bases between the two ends. CDR3 bases: TGTGCCAGCAGCGCCGGGGGCGGCAGCTCCTACAATGAGCAGTTCTTC. It encodes CASSAGGGSSYNEQFF.

Here the CDR3 DNA reads TGTGCCAGCAGCTTAGCCGGGCCCCAAGAGACCCAGTACTTC. Amino acids: CASSLAGPQETQYF. The gene calls are TRBV7-3 and TRBJ2-5, with unresolved D. The germline V gene encodes CDR1 SGHTA and CDR2 FQGTGA. V was cut by 2 bases and J by 1 base, with 8 bases left in between. The CDR3 contains 14 residues.

This chain links TRBV12-5 with TRBJ2-5; D not certain. With 9 bases removed from V and 1 base from J, the gap between germline ends came to 12 bases. This CDR3 contains 13 residues. Germline V gene data show CDR1 as LGHNT and CDR2 as FRNRAP. The CDR3 protein is CASSNSVQETQYF. The DNA of the CDR3 is TGTGCTAGCTCGAACAGCGTCCAAGAGACCCAGTACTTC. The full variable domain, completed using reference TRBV12-5 and TRBJ2-5, is DARVTQTPRHKVTEMGQEVTMRCQPILGHNTVFWYRQTMMQGLELLAYFRNRAPLDDSGMPKDRFSAEMPDATLATLKIQPSEPRDSAVYFCASSNSVQETQYFGPGTRLLVL.

V usage is TRBV11-3 and J usage is TRBJ2-7, with a tentative D call TRBD1 (5 bases). Germline V gene data show CDR1 as SGHNT and CDR2 as YENEEA. V was pared by 0 bases and J by 0 bases, with 21 bases between. The CDR3 sequence is 19 residues long. The CDR3 DNA follows: TGTGCCAGCAGCTTAGAGTGGACATTGGAGCCACCAAGCTCCTACGAGCAGTACTTC. This sequence encodes CASSLEWTLEPPSSYEQYF.

The table lists this clone with a count of one. This chain uses TRBV2 with TRBJ2-7; TRBD1 matches at 8 bases. Germline CDR1 and CDR2: SNHLY and FYNNEI. The CDR3 length is 14 residues. Trimming at V came to 6 bases and at J to 2 bases, leaving 6 bases not matched to a gene. The CDR3 DNA is TGTGCCAGCAGAAGAGGACAGGGCCCCTACGAGCAGTACTTC. Amino acid sequence: CASRRGQGPYEQYF.

In its sample, this clone was seen once. The chain joins TRBV29-1 to TRBJ2-7; 11 nucleotides match TRBD2. With V trimmed by 5 bases and J by 3 bases, 6 bases remained unmatched. Germline values: CDR1 SQVTM, CDR2 ANQGSEA. The CDR3 is made up of 14 amino acids. The CDR3 protein is CSVFLTSGSYEQYF. In DNA, the CDR3 is TGCAGCGTTTTCCTTACTAGCGGGAGCTACGAGCAGTACTTC.

V is TRBV7-8 and J is TRBJ1-1; no clear D. CDR1 is SGHVS, CDR2 FQNEAQ, per germline. V lost 5 bases and J lost 0, with 16 bases in between. The CDR3 is 16 amino acids. DNA of the CDR3: TGTGCCAGCAGCCGGGGAGGTCTGGGCGTGAACACTGAAGCTTTCTTT. This codes for CASSRGGLGVNTEAFF.

V is TRBV5-4 and J is TRBJ2-7; tentative D call: TRBD2 (6 bases). Germline V gives CDR1 SGHNT, CDR2 YYREEE (reference sequence). Trimming shortened V by 3 bases and J by 3 bases, and 13 bases separated the two germline ends. The CDR3 length is 14 residues. This CDR3 reads CASSSVGGGYEQYF. In DNA form, the CDR3 reads TGTGCCAGCAGCTCGGTTGGGGGAGGCTACGAGCAGTACTTC.

CDR3 region: CASSRTASYYYGYTF. The CDR3 DNA is TGTGCCAGTAGCCGGACAGCTTCTTACTACTATGGCTACACCTTC. This chain joins TRBV19 and TRBJ1-2; a possible D gene is TRBD1 (6 bases). CDR1 and CDR2 from the germline V gene are LNHDA and SQIVND (reference sequence). Trimming shortened V by 6 bases and J by 3 bases, and 17 bases separated the two germline ends. The CDR3 spans 15 residues.

The genes are TRBV19 and TRBJ2-1; 9 bases match TRBD2. The CDR3 runs 18 residues. Germline V gives CDR1 LNHDA, CDR2 SQIVND (reference sequence). Losses at the gene ends were 4 bases for V and 8 bases for J; bases not matched to a gene: 18. For the CDR3, the DNA is TGTGCCAGTAGTACTCCACCCGGGACTAGCCCTCTTCGGGATGAGCAGTTCTTC. Encoded protein: CASSTPPGTSPLRDEQFF. Filled out from reference TRBV19 and TRBJ2-1, the complete variable domain reads DGGITQSPKYLFRKEGQNVTLSCEQNLNHDAMYWYRQDPGQGLRLIYYSQIVNDFQKGDIAEGYSVSREKKESFPLTVTSAQKNPTAFYLCASSTPPGTSPLRDEQFFGPGTRLTVL.

This clone has just one count. V and J are TRBV19 and TRBJ2-7, with D possibly being TRBD2 (5 bases). The CDR3 sequence is 14 residues long. Germline values: CDR1 LNHDA, CDR2 SQIVND (reference sequence). Trimming took 3 bases from V and 7 from J, leaving 16 bases between them. The DNA for the CDR3 is TGTGCCAGTAGTATGGGGAGCTTAGCCCGTGAGCAGTACTTC. Translating it yields CASSMGSLAREQYF.

This chain connects TRBV6-5 to TRBJ1-3, with D uncertain. V was shortened by 2 bases and J by 4 bases, with 6 bases between the two germline ends. The CDR3 covers 13 residues. Germline V lookup: CDR1 MNHEY, CDR2 SVGAGI. CDR3: CASSYTRGNTIYF. CDR3 bases: TGTGCCAGCAGTTACACGCGAGGAAACACCATATATTTT.